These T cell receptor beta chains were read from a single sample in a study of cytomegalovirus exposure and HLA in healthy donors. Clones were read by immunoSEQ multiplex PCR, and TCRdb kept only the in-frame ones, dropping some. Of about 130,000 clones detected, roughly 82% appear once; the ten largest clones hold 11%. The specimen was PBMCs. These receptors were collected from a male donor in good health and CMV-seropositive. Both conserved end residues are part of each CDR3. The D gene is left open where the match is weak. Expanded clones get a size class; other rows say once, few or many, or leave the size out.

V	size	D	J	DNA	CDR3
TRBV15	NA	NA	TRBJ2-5	TGTGCCACCAGCCCTATAATCCAAGAGACCCAGTACTTC	CATSPIIQETQYF
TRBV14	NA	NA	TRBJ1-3	TGTGCCAGCAGCCAAGAACTCAGGATCGACTCTGGAAACACCATATATTTT	CASSQELRIDSGNTIYF
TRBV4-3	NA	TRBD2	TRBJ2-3	TGCGCCAGCAGCCAAGATTTGTTAGCGGGAGGGTTGAGCACAGATACGCAGTATTTT	CASSQDLLAGGLSTDTQYF
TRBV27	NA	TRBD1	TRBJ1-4	TGTGCCAGCAGCCCAGGGACAGGGGTTGAAAAACTGTTTTTT	CASSPGTGVEKLFF
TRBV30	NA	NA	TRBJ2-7	TGTGCCTGTGATATCTCCTACGAGCAGTACTTC	CACDISYEQYF
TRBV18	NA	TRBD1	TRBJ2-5	TGTGCCAGCTCACGCGGACAGGTCGGGGAGACCCAGTACTTC	CASSRGQVGETQYF
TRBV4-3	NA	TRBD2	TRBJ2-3	TGCGCCAGCAGCCAAGATAGGCGGGGGGCGCAGTATTTT	CASSQDRRGAQYF
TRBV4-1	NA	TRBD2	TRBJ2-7	TGCGCCAGCAGCCCCTTGGGGCGGGAGTTTCCTAAACCCTACGAGCAGTACTTC	CASSPLGREFPKPYEQYF
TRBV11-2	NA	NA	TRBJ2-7	TGTGCCAGCAGCCCCCGCGTACGCCGATCCTACGAGCAGTACTTC	CASSPRVRRSYEQYF
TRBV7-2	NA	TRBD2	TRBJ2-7	TGTGCCAGCAGCTGGGGACTAGCGGATACCTACGAGCAGTACTTC	CASSWGLADTYEQYF
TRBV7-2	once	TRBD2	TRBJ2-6	TGTGCCAGCAGCTTATGGCTAGCGGGATACTCTGGGGCCAACGTCCTGACTTTC	CASSLWLAGYSGANVLTF
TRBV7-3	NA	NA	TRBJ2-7	TGTGCCAGCAGCCCACAGCCCAGCTCCTACGAGCAGTACTTC	CASSPQPSSYEQYF
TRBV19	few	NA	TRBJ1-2	TGTGCCAGTACCGCCAGATATGGCTACACCTTC	CASTARYGYTF
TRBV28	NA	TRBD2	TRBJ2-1	TGTGCCAGCCTCCTAGCGGGAGGTCTGGGGAATGAGCAGTTCTTC	CASLLAGGLGNEQFF
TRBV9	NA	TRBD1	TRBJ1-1	TGTGCCAGCAGCAGATCGACAGGGGGAACTGAAGCTTTCTTT	CASSRSTGGTEAFF
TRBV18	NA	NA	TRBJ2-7	TGTGCCAGCTCAGCCCCCAGCGGCTACGAGCAGTACTTC	CASSAPSGYEQYF
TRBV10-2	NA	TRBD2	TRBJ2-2	TGCGCCAGCAGCAGGATCCCGGGACTAGCGGGCTTGGCCGGGGAGCTGTTTTTT	CASSRIPGLAGLAGELFF
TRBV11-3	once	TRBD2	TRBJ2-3	TGTGCCAGCAGCCTTACTAGCGGGAGGTCAGATACGCAGTATTTT	CASSLTSGRSDTQYF
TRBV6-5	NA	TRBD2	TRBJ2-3	TGTGCCAGCAGTCTAGCGGGAGGTGTTACAAATACGCAGTATTTT	CASSLAGGVTNTQYF
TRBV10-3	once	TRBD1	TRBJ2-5	TGTGCCATCAGTGACAGGGGGCGAACGAGCCAAGAGACCCAGTACTTC	CAISDRGRTSQETQYF
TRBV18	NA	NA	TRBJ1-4	TGTGCCAGCTCACCAGTGCTAGGGGGTGCAGTTGGTACTGAAAAACTGTTTTTT	CASSPVLGGAVGTEKLFF
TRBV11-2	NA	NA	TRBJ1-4	TGTGCCAGCAGCTTTTCGGGGACTAATGAAAAACTGTTTTTT	CASSFSGTNEKLFF
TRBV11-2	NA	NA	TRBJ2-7	TGTGCCAGCAGCCCTAAACCGAGAGGCTTCTACGAGCAGTACTTC	CASSPKPRGFYEQYF
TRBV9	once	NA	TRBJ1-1	TGTGCCAGCAGCGACCCTCTGGGGGCGGGCACTGAAGCTTTCTTT	CASSDPLGAGTEAFF
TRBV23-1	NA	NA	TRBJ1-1	TGCGCCAGCAGTCGTGAGGAGGACACTGAAGCTTTCTTT	CASSREEDTEAFF
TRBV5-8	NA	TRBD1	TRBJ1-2	TGTGCCAGCACGACGTGGGGACAGGGGGCCCTTAACTATGGCTACACCTTC	CASTTWGQGALNYGYTF
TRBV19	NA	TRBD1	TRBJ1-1	TGTGCCAGTAGTACGGACAGGGGGGGAGGCACTGAAGCCTTCTTT	CASSTDRGGGTEAFF
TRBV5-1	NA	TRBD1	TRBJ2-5	TGCGCCAGCAGCTTGGGACAGGGCGACCAAGAGACCCAGTACTTC	CASSLGQGDQETQYF
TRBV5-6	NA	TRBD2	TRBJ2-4	TGTGCCAGCAGCTGGCGGACTAGCGGGAGACAGTTAGCCAAAAACATTCAGTACTTC	CASSWRTSGRQLAKNIQYF
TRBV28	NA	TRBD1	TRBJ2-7	TGTGCCAGCAGTTCGCCGACAGGGGAGTGGTACGAGCAGTACTTC	CASSSPTGEWYEQYF
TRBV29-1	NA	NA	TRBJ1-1	TGCAGCGTTGAAGCAGGGTACGGGACTGAAGCTTTCTTT	CSVEAGYGTEAFF
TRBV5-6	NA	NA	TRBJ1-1	TGTGCCAGCAGCTTGGTGCGATATGGGGCCACGTCGAACACTGAAGCTTTCTTT	CASSLVRYGATSNTEAFF
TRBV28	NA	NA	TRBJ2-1	TGTGCCAGCAGTGTGAGGAATGAGCAGCTCTTC	CASSVRNEQLF
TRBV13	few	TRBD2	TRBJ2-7	TGTGCCAGCAGCTTGGGGGGTCGGGGAGGGTACGAGCAGTACTTC	CASSLGGRGGYEQYF
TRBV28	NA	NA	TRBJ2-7	TGTGCCAGCAGCCAGACAGGCCTATCCTACGAGCAGTACTTC	CASSQTGLSYEQYF
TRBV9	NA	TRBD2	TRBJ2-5	TGTGCCAGCAGCGTAGGGGCGGGGGGGGAGACCCAGTACTTC	CASSVGAGGETQYF
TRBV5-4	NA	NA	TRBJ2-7	TGTGCCAGTACCCCGGAAGGGGCCTACGAGCAGTACTTC	CASTPEGAYEQYF
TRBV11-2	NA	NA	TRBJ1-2	TGTGCCAGCAGCTTATCGGGGGGTGCTAACTATGGCTACACCTTC	CASSLSGGANYGYTF
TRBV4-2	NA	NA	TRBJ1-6	TGTGCCAGCAGCTCGCGTCAGGGAGGGAACAATTCACCCCTCCACTTT	CASSSRQGGNNSPLHF
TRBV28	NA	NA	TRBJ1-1	TGTGCCGCCTGGGGGGAGGATGAAGCTTTCTTT	CAAWGEDEAFF
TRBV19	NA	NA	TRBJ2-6	TGTGCCAGTAGTTTCGACAGCTCTGGGGCCAACGGCCTGACTTTC	CASSFDSSGANGLTF
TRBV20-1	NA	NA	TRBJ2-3	TGCAGTGTTCCTTTAGCGGTGGCGCAGTATTTT	CSVPLAVAQYF
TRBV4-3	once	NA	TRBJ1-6	TGCGCCAGCAGCCCACGCTTCCTGGACAGAGATAATTCACCCCTCCACTTT	CASSPRFLDRDNSPLHF
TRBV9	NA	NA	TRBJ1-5	TGTGCCAGCAGCGTAGATCCTGGGGGAGCGGGGGCCCAGCATTTT	CASSVDPGGAGAQHF
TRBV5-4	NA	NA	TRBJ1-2	TGTGCCAGCAGTGAGAGGGGAGGAGGGATCGATGGCTACACCTTC	CASSERGGGIDGYTF
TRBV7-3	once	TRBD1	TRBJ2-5	TGTGCCAGCAGCCCGGGACAGGGGGCTTTAGAGACCCAGTACTTC	CASSPGQGALETQYF
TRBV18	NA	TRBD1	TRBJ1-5	TGTGCCAGCTCACCGTCGGGACAGGGGGAAGTGCCCCAGCATTTT	CASSPSGQGEVPQHF
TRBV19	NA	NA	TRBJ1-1	TGTGCCAGCCTAGACGGGGGGGGAGAACGCACTGAAGCTTTCTTT	CASLDGGGERTEAFF